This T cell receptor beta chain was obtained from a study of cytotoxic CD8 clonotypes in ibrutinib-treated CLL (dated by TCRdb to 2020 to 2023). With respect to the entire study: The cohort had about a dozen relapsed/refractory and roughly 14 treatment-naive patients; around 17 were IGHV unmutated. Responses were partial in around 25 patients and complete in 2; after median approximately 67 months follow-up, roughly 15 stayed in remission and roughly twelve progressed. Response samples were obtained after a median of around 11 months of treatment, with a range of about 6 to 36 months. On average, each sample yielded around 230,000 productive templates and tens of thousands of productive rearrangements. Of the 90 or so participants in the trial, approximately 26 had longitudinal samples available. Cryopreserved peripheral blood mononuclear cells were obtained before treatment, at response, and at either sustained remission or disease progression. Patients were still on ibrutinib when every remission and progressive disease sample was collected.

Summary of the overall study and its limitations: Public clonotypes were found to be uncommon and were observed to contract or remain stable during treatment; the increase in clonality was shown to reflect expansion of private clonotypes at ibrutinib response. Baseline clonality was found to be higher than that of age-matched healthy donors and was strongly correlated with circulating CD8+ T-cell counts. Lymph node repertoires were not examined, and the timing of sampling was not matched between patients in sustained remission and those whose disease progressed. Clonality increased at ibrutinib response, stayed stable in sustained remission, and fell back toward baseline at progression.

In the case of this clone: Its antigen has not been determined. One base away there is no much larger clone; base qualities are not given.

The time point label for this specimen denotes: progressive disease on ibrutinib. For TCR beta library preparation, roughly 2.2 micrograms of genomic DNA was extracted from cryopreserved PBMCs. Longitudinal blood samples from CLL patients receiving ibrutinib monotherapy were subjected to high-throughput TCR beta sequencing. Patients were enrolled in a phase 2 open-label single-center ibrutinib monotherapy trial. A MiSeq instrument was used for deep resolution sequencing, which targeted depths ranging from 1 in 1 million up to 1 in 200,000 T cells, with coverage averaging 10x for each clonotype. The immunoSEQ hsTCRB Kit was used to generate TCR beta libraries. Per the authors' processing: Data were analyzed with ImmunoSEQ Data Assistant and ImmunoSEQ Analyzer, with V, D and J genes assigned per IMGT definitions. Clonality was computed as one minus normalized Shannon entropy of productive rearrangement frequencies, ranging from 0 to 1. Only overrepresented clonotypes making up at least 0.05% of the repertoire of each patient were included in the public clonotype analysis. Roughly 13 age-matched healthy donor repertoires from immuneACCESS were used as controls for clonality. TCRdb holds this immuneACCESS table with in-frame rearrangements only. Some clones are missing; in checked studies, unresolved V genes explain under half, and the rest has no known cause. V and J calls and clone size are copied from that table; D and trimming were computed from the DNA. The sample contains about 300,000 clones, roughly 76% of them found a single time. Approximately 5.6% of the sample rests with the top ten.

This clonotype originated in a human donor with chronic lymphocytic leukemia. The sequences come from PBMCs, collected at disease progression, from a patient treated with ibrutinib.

The DNA reads as follows: TGTGCCAGCAGTTATTTAAGGAGTCAGGGAACTGAAGCTTTCTTT. Its translation reads: CASSYLRSQGTEAFF. The V and J genes are TRBV6-6 and TRBJ1-1; TRBD1 is possibly the D segment (5 matching bases). CDR1 is given as MNHNY and CDR2 as SVGAGI, both from the germline V gene (reference sequence). CDR3 length: 15 amino acids, cysteine to phenylalanine. Of all the DNA, just the CDR3 is kept, 45 bases in frame from base 1. Trimming at the junction amounts to 3 bases on V and 5 bases on J, and the germline ends lie 16 bases apart.